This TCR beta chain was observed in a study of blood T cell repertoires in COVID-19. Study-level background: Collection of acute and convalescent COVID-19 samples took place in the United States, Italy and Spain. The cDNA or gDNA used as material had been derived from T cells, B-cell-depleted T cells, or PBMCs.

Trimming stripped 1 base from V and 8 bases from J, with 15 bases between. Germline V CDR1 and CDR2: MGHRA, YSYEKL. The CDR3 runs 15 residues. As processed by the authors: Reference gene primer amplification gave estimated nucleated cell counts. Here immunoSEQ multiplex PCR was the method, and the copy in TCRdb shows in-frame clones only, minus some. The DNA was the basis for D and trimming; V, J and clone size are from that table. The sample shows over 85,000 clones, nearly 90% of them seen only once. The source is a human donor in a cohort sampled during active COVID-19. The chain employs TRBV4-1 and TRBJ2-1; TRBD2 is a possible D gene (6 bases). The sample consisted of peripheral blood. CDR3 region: CASSQAGLPSHEQFF. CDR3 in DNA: TGCGCCAGCAGCCAAGCGGGACTGCCTAGCCATGAGCAGTTCTTC.